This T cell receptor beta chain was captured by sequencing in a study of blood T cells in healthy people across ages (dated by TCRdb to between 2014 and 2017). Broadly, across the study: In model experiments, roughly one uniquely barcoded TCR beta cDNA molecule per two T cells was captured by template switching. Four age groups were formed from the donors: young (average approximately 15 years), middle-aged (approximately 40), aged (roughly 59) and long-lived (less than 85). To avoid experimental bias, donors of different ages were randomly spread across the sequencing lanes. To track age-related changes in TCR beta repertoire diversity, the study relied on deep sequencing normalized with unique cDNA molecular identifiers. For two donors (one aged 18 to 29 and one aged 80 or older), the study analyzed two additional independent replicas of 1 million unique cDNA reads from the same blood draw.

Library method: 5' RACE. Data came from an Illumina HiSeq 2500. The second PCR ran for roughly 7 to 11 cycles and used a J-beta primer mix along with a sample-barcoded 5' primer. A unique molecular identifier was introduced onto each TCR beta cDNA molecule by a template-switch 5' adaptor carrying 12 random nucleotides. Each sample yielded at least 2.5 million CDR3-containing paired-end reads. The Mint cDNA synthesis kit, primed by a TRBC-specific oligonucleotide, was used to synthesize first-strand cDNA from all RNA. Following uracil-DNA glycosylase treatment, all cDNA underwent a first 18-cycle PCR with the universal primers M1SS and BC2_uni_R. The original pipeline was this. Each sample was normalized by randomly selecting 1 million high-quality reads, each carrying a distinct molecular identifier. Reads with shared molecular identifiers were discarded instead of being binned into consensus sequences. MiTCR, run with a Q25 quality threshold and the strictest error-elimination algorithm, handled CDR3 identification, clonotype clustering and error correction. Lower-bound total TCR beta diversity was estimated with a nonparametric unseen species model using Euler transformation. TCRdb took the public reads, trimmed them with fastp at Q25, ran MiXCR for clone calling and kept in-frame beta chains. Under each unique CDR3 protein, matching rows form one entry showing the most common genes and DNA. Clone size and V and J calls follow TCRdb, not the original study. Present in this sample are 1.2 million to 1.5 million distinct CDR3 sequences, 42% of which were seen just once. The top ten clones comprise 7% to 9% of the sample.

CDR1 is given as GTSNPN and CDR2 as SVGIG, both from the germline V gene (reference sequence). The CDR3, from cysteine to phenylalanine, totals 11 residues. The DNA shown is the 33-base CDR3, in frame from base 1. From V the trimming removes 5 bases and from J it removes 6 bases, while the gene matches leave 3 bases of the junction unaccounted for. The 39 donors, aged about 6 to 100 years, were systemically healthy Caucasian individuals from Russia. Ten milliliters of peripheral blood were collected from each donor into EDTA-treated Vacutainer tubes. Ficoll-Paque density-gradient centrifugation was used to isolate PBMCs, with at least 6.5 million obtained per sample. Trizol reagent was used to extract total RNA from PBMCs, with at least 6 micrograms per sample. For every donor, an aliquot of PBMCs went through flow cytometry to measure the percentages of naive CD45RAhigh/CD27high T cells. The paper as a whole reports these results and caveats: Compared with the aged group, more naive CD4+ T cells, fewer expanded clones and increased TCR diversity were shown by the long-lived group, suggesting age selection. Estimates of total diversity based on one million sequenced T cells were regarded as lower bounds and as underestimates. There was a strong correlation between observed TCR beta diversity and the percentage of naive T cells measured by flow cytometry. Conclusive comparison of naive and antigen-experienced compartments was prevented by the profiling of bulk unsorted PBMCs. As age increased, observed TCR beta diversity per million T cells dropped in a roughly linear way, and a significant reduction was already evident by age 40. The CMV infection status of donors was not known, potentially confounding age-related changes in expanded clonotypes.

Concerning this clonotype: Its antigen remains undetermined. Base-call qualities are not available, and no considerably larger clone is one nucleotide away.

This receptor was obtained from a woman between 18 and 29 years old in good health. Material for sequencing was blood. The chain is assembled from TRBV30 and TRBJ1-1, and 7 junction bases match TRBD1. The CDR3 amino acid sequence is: CAWDRASEAFF. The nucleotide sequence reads TGTGCCTGGGACAGGGCCTCTGAAGCTTTCTTT.